The 2 T cell receptor beta chains listed next were all sequenced from one sample in a study of CD8 T cells in Susac syndrome. Random hexamers were used to reverse transcribe the RNA input (about 0.45 to 1 ug). A single record per CDR3 protein comes from TCRdb applying MiXCR to the immunoSEQ multiplex PCR reads. This table holds 180,000 or so distinct CDR3 sequences, over 85% found once. The material sequenced was CD4+ T cells from PBMCs. These receptors originate from a human donor in good health.

The V gene is TRBV19, the J gene TRBJ2-1, with 7 bases identical to TRBD1. Trimming cost V 3 bases and J 5 bases; bases outside gene matches: 1. This CDR3 has 13 amino acids. Germline V gene data show CDR1 as LNHDA and CDR2 as SQIVND (reference sequence). The CDR3 region is CASSIDRDNEQFF. In DNA form, the CDR3 reads TGTGCCAGTAGTATTGACAGGGACAATGAGCAGTTCTTC.

V is TRBV4-3 and J is TRBJ1-5, with a tentative D call TRBD1 (6 bases). CDR1 is LGHNA and CDR2 is YSLEER in the germline V gene. The CDR3 totals 14 residues. The V end lost 3 bases, the J end lost 2 bases, and 8 bases lay between the germline ends. The CDR3 region has the DNA TGCGCCAGCAGCCAGACAGGTGGCAATCAGCCCCAGCATTTT. Its protein is CASSQTGGNQPQHF.